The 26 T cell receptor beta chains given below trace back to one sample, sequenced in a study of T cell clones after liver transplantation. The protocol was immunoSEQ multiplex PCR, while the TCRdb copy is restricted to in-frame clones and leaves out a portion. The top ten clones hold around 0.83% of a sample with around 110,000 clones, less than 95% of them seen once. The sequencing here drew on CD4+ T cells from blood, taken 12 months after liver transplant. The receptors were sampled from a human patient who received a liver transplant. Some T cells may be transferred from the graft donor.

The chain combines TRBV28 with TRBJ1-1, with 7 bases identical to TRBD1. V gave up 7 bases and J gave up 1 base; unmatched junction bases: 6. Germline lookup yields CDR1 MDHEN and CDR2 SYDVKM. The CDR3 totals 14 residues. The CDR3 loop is CASIRGGPNTEAFF. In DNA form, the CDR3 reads TGTGCCAGCATCAGAGGGGGCCCGAACACTGAAGCTTTCTTT.

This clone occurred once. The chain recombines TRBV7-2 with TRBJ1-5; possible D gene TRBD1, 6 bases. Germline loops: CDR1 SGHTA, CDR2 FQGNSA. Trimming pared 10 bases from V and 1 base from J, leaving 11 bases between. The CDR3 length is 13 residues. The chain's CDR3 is CATGAGSNQPQHF. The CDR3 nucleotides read TGTGCCACGGGGGCTGGGAGCAATCAGCCCCAGCATTTT.

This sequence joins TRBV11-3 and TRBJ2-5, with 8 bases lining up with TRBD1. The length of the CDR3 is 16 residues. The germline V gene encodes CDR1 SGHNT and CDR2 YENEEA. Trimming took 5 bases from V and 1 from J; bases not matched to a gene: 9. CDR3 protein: CASSPGTGDFQETQYF. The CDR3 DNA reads TGTGCCAGCAGCCCCGGGACAGGAGATTTCCAAGAGACCCAGTACTTC.

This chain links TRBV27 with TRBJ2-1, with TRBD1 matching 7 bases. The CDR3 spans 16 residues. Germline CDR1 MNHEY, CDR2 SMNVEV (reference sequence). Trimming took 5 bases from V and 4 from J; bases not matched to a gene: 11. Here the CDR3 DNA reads TGTGCCAGCAGTCACAAGACAGGGCCCCCTTACAATGAGCAGTTCTTC. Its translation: CASSHKTGPPYNEQFF.

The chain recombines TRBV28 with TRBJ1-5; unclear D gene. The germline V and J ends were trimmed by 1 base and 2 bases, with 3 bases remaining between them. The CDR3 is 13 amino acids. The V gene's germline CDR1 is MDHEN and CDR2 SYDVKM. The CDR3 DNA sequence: TGTGCCAGCAGTTTATACCGCAATCAGCCCCAGCATTTT. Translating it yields CASSLYRNQPQHF.

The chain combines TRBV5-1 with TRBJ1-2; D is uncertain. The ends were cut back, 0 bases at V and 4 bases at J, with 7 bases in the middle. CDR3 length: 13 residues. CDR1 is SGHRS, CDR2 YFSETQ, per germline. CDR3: CASSLEGGYGYTF. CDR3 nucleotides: TGCGCCAGCAGCTTGGAGGGAGGCTATGGCTACACCTTC.

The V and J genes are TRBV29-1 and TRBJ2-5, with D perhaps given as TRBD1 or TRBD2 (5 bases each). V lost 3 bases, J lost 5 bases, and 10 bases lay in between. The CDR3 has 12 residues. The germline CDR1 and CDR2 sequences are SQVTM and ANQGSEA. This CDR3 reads CSVDGALETQYF. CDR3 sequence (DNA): TGCAGCGTTGACGGGGCTTTGGAGACCCAGTACTTC.

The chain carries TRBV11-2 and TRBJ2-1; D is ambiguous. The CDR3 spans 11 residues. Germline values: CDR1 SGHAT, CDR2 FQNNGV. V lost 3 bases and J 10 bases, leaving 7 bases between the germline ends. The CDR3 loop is CASSFVREQFF. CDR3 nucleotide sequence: TGTGCCAGCAGCTTCGTCAGGGAGCAGTTCTTC. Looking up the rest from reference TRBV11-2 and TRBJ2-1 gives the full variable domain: EAGVAQSPRYKIIEKRQSVAFWCNPISGHATLYWYQQILGQGPKLLIQFQNNGVVDDSQLPKDRFSAERLKGVDSTLKIQPAKLEDSAVYLCASSFVREQFFGPGTRLTVL.

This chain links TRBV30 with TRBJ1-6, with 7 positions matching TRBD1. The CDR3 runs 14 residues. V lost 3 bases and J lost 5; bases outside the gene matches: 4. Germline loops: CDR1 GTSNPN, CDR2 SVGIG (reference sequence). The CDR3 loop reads CAWRTGTDNSPLHF. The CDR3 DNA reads TGTGCCTGGAGGACCGGGACAGATAATTCACCCCTCCACTTT. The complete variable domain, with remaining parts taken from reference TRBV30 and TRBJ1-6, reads SQTIHQWPATLVQPVGSPLSLECTVEGTSNPNLYWYRQAAGRGLQLLFYSVGIGQISSEVPQNLSASRPQDRQFILSSKKLLLSDSGFYLCAWRTGTDNSPLHFGNGTRLTVT.

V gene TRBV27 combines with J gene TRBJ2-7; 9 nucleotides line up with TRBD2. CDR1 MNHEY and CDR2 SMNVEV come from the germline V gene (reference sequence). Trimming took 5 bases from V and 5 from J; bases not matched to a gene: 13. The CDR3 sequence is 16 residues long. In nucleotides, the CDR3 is TGTGCCAGCAGTGACCTTAGCGGGAGCGCGTCGCACGAGCAGTACTTC. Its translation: CASSDLSGSASHEQYF.

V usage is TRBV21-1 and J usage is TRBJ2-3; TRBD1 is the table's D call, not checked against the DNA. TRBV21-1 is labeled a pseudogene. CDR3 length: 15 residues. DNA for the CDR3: TGTGCCAGCAGCTTAGGGGCTAGAAACACAGATACGCAGTATTTT. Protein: CASSLGARNTDTQYF.

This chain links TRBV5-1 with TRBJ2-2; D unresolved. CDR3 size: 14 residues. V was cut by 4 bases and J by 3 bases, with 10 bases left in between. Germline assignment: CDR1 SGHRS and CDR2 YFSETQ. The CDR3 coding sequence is TGCGCCAGCAGCCCCCTCGCGGACACCGGGGAGCTGTTTTTT. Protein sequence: CASSPLADTGELFF.

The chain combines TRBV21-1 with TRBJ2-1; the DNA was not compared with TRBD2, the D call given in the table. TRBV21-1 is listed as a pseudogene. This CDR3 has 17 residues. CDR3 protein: CASSKAQRLAGGNEQFF. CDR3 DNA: TGTGCCAGCAGCAAAGCTCAGAGACTAGCGGGGGGCAATGAGCAGTTCTTC.

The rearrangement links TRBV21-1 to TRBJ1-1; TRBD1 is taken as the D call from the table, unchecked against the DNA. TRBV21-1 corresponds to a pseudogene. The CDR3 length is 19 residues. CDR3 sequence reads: CASSKADRGHKKKDTEAFF. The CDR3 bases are TGTGCCAGCAGCAAAGCGGACAGGGGGCATAAAAAAAAGGACACTGAAGCTTTCTTT.

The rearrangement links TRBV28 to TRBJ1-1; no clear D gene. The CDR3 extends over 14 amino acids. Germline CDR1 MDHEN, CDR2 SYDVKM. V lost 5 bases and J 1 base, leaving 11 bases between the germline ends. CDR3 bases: TGTGCCAGCAGTCTCCCGGTTAGGAACACTGAAGCTTTCTTT. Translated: CASSLPVRNTEAFF.

The CDR3 DNA reads as TGCGCCAGCAGCCTTGGGACAGGCTCAACTTATGGCAATCAGCCCCAGCATTTT. It is translated as CASSLGTGSTYGNQPQHF. The chain couples TRBV4-1 to TRBJ1-5; 8 positions agree with TRBD1. V gave up 4 bases and J gave up 2 bases; unmatched junction bases: 13. Germline V lookup: CDR1 MGHRA, CDR2 YSYEKL. This CDR3 spans 18 amino acids.

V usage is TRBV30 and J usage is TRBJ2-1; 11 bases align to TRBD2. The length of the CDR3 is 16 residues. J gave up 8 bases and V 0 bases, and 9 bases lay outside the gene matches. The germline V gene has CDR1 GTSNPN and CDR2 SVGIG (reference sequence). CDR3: CAWSVRLAGPRDEQFF. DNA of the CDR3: TGTGCCTGGAGTGTACGACTAGCGGGACCGAGGGATGAGCAGTTCTTC.

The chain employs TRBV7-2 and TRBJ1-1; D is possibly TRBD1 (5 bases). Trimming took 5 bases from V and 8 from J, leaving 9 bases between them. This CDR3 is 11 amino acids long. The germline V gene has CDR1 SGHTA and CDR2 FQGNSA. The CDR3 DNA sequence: TGTGCCAGCAGCCAGTGGGGGGAAGCTTTCTTT. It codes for CASSQWGEAFF. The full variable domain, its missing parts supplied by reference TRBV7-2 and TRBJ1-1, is GAGVSQSPSNKVTEKGKDVELRCDPISGHTALYWYRQSLGQGLEFLIYFQGNSAPDKSGLPSDRFSAERTGGSVSTLTIQRTQQEDSAVYLCASSQWGEAFFGQGTRLTVV.

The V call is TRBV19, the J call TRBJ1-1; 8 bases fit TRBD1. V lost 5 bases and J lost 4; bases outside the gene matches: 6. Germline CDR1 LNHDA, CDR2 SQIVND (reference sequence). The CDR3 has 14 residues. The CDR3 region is CASSVSQGGTEAFF. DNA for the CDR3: TGTGCCAGTAGTGTTTCACAGGGGGGCACTGAAGCTTTCTTT.

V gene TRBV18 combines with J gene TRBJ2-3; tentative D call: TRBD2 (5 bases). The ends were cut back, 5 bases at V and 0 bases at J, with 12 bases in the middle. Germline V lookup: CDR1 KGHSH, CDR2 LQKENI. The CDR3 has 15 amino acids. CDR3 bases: TGTGCCAGCTCATTACCGGGGAGTAGCACAGATACGCAGTATTTT. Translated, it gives CASSLPGSSTDTQYF. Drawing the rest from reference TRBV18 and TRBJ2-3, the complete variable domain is NAGVMQNPRHLVRRRGQEARLRCSPMKGHSHVYWYRQLPEEGLKFMVYLQKENIIDESGMPKERFSAEFPKEGPSILRIQQVVRGDSAAYFCASSLPGSSTDTQYFGPGTRLTVL.

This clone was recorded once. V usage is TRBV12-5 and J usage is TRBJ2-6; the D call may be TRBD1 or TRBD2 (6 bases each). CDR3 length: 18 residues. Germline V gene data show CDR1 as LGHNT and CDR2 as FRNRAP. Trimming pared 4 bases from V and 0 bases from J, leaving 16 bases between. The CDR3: CASGSPMGGHSGANVLTF. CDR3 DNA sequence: TGTGCTAGTGGTTCCCCCATGGGGGGCCACTCTGGGGCCAACGTCCTGACTTTC.

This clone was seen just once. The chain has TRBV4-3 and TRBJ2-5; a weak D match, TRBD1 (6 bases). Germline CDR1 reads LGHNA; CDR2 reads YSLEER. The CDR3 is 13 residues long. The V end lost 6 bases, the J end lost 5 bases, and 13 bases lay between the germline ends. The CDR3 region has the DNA TGCGCCAGCAGTCACAGGGTTGGGGAGACCCAGTACTTC. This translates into CASSHRVGETQYF.

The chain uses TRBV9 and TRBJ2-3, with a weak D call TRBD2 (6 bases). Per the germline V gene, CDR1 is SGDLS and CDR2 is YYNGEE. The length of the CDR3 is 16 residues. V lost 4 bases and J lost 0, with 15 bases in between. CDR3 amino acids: CASSSGGRASTDTQYF. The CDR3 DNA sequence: TGTGCCAGCAGCTCAGGAGGGCGGGCCAGCACAGATACGCAGTATTTT.

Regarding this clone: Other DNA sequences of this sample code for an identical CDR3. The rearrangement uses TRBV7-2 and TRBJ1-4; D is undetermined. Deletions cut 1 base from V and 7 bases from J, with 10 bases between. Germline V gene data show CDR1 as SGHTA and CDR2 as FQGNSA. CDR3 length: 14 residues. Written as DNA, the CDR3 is TGTGCCAGCAGCTTAGGACCAGGCGGTGAAAAACTGTTTTTT. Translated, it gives CASSLGPGGEKLFF.

CDR3 sequence: CASSPAASGRTDTQYF. The CDR3 nucleotides are TGTGCCAGCAGCCCCGCCGCTAGCGGGAGGACAGATACGCAGTATTTT. The chain couples TRBV7-3 to TRBJ2-3, with 11 bases fitting TRBD2. The V segment lost 5 bases and the J segment 3 bases; nucleotides outside the gene matches: 7. This CDR3 region has 16 residues. Germline V gives CDR1 SGHTA, CDR2 FQGTGA.

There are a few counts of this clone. The CDR3 loop reads CASSPRIEAGTDTQYF. The CDR3 region has the DNA TGTGCCAGCAGCCCCCGAATCGAGGCAGGGACAGATACGCAGTATTTT. The gene calls are TRBV11-2 and TRBJ2-3; D perhaps matches TRBD1 (5 bases). This CDR3 has 16 amino acids. V gave up 5 bases and J gave up 3 bases, with 18 bases separating them. Germline CDR1 SGHAT, CDR2 FQNNGV. Full variable domain (rest looked up from reference TRBV11-2 and TRBJ2-3): EAGVAQSPRYKIIEKRQSVAFWCNPISGHATLYWYQQILGQGPKLLIQFQNNGVVDDSQLPKDRFSAERLKGVDSTLKIQPAKLEDSAVYLCASSPRIEAGTDTQYFGPGTRLTVL.